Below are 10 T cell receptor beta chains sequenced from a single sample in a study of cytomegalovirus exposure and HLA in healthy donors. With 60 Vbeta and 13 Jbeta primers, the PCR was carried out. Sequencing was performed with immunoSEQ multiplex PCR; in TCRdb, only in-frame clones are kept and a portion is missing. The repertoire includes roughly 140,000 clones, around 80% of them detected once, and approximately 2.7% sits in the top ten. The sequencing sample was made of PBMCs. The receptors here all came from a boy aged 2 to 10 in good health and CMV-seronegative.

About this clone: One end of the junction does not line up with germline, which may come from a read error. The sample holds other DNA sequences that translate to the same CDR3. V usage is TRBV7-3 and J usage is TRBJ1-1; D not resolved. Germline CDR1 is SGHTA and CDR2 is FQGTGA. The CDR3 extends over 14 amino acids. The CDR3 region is CASSLRGFGTEAFF. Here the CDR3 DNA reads TGCGCCAGCAGCTTAAGAGGATTCGGCACTGAAGCTTTCTTT. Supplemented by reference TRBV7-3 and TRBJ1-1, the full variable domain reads GAGVSQTPSNKVTEKGKYVELRCDPISGHTALYWYRQSLGQGPEFLIYFQGTGAADDSGLPNDRFFAVRPEGSVSTLKIQRTERGDSAVYLCASSLRGFGTEAFFGQGTRLTVV.

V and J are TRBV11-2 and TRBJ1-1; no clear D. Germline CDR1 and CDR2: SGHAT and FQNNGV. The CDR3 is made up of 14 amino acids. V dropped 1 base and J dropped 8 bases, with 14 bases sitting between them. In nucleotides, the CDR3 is TGTGCCAGCAGCTTAGGATTTTCCGGGTCCGAAGCTTTCTTT. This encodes CASSLGFSGSEAFF.

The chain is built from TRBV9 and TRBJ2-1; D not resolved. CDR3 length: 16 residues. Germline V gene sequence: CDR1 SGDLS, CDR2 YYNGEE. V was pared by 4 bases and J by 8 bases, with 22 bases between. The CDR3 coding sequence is TGTGCCAGCAGCCTTCCGACTCCGCGTGGGTTCGATGAGCAGTTCTTC. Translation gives CASSLPTPRGFDEQFF.

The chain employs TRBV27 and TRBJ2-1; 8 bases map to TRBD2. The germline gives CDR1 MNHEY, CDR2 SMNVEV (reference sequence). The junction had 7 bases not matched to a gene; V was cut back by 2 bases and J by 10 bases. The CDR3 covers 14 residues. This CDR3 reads CASSLSSGVTEQFF. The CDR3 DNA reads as TGTGCCAGCAGTTTAAGTAGCGGGGTAACCGAGCAGTTCTTC.

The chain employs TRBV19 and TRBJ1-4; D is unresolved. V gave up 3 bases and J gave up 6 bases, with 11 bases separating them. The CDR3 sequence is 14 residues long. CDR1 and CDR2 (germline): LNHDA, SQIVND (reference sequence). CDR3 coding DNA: TGTGCCAGTAGTATCGGGAACAGTGATGAAAAACTGTTTTTT. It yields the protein CASSIGNSDEKLFF. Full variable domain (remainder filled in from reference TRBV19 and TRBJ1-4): DGGITQSPKYLFRKEGQNVTLSCEQNLNHDAMYWYRQDPGQGLRLIYYSQIVNDFQKGDIAEGYSVSREKKESFPLTVTSAQKNPTAFYLCASSIGNSDEKLFFGSGTQLSVL.

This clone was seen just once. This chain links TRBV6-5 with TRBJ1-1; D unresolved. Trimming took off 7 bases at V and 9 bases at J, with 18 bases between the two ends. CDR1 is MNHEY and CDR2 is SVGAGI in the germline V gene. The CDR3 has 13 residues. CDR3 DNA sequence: TGTGCCAGCACCGACGACCGAGGAGGTAAAGCTTTCTTT. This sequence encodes CASTDDRGGKAFF.

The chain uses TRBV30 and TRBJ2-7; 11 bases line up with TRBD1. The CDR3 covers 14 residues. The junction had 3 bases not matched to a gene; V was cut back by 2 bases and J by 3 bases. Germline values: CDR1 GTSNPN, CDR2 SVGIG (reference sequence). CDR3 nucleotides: TGTGCCTGGAGTAGGGGGACAGGGGGCTACGAGCAGTACTTC. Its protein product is CAWSRGTGGYEQYF.

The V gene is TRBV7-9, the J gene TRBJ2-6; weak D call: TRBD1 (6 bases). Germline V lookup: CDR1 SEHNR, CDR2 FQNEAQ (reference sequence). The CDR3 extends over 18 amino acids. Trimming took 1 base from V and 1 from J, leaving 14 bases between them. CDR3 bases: TGTGCCAGCAGCTTAGTTTTGGGGGCTTCGTCTGGGGCCAACGTCCTGACTTTC. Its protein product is CASSLVLGASSGANVLTF.

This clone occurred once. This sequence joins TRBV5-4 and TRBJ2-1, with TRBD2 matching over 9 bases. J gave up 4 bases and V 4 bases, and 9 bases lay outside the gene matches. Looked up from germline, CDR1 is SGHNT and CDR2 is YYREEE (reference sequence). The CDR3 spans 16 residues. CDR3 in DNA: TGTGCCAGCAGCGTGTTTCTAGCGGGAACTTACAATGAGCAGTTCTTC. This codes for CASSVFLAGTYNEQFF.

The CDR3 sequence: CASSPQLWGVAERQFF. CDR3 DNA: TGTGCCAGCAGCCCCCAGCTTTGGGGGGTGGCCGAGCGGCAGTTCTTC. This chain joins TRBV7-9 and TRBJ2-1, with D possibly TRBD2 on 6 matching bases. Deletions cut 5 bases from V and 12 bases from J, with 26 bases between. This CDR3 has 16 residues. Germline CDR1 and CDR2: SEHNR and FQNEAQ (reference sequence).